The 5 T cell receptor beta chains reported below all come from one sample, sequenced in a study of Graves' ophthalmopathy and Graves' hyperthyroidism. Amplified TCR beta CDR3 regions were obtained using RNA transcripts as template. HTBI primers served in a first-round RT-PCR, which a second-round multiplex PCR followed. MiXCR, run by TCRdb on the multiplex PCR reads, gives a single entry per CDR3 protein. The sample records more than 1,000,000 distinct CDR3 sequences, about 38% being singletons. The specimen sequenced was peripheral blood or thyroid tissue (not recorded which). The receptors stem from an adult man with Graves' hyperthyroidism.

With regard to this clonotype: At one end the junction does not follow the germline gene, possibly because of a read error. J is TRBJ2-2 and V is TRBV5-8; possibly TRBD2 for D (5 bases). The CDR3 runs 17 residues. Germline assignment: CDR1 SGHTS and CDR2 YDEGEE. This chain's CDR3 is CASSQVGERSNTGELFF. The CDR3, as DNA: TGCGCCAGCAGCCAAGTAGGCGAGCGGTCGAACACCGGGGAGCTGTTTTTT.

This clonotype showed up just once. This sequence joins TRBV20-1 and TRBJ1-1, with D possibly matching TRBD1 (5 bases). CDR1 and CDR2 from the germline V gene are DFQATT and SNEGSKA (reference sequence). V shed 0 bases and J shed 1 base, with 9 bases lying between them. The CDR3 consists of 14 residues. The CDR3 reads CSARDRRENTEAFF. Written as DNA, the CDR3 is TGCAGTGCTAGAGATCGCAGGGAGAACACTGAAGCTTTCTTT.

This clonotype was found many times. The CDR3 nucleotides read TGTGCCAACGGGGCCGAGGCGCACGGGGAGCTGTTTTTT. Encoded protein: CANGAEAHGELFF. The V gene is TRBV10-3, the J gene TRBJ2-2, with D possibly called TRBD1 or TRBD2 (5 bases each). Germline V gene data show CDR1 as ENHRY and CDR2 as SYGVKD. The CDR3 length is 13 residues. V lost 10 bases, J lost 7 bases, and 16 bases lay in between.

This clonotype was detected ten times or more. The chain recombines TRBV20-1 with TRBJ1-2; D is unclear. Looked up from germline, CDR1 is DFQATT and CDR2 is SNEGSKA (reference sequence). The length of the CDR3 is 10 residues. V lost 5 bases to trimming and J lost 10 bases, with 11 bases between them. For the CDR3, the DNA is TGCAGTGCTCCCCTTGTTGACTACACCTTC. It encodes CSAPLVDYTF.

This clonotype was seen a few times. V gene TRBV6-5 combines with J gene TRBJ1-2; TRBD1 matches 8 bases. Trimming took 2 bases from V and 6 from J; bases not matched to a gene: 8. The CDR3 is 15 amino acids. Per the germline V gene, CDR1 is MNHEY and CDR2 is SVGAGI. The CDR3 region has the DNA TGTGCCAGCAGTTACGCAATTCACAGGGGGAATGGCTACACCTTC. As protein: CASSYAIHRGNGYTF.